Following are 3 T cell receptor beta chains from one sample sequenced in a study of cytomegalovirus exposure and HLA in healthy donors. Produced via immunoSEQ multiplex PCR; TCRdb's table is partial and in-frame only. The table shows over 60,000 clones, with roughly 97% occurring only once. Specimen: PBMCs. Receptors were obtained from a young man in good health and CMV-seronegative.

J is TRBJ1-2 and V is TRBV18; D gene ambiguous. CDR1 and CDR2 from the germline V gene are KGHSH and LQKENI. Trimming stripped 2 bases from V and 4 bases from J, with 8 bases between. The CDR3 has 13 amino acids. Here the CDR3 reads CASSPEGSYGYTF. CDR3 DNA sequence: TGTGCCAGCTCACCAGAGGGAAGCTATGGCTACACCTTC.

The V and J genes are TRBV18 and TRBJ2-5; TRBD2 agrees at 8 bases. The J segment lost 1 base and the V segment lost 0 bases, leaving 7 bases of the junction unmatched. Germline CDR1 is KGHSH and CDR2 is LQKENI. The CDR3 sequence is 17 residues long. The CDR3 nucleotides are TGTGCCAGCTCACCACCGAAGGAGCGGGAGCTCCAAGAGACCCAGTACTTC. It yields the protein CASSPPKERELQETQYF.

For the CDR3, the DNA is TGCGCCAGCAGCCAAGGCCTGCGCTATGGCTACACCTTC. Its translation: CASSQGLRYGYTF. The gene calls are TRBV4-1 and TRBJ1-2; no reliable D call. This CDR3 contains 13 residues. CDR1 is MGHRA and CDR2 is YSYEKL in the germline V gene. Trimming shortened V by 1 base and J by 4 bases, and 7 bases separated the two germline ends.